This T cell receptor (beta chain) was captured in a study of a mutant IDH1 vaccine in newly diagnosed glioma. Study summary: Treatment recipients were approximately 62% male and about 40% female, and their mean age was roughly 40 years. Scheduled at week 35, visit V12 preceded visit V13, held at week 47. Patients previously underwent radiotherapy, temozolomide, or both, and most underwent both.

CDR3 length: 12 residues. Germline assignment: CDR1 SGDLS and CDR2 YYNGEE. The V and J ends lost 3 bases and 3 bases respectively, with 5 bases between them. Clones were read by immunoSEQ multiplex PCR, and TCRdb kept only the in-frame ones, dropping some. The sample consists of about 31,000 clones, 90% of them appearing once. Time point of the sample: week 47, end of study. Doses of 300 ug of mutant IDH1 20-mer peptide were given with topical imiquimod. This clone was counted a few times. Its matching antigen is unknown. The source was PBMCs, collected from a glioma patient whose treatment included an IDH1 peptide vaccine. This sequence joins TRBV9 and TRBJ2-3, with D hard to call. This sequence was found in a woman between 40 and 50 years old with glioma. CDR3 in amino acids: CASSASTDTQYF. The CDR3 coding sequence is TGTGCCAGCAGCGCATCGACAGATACGCAGTATTTT.